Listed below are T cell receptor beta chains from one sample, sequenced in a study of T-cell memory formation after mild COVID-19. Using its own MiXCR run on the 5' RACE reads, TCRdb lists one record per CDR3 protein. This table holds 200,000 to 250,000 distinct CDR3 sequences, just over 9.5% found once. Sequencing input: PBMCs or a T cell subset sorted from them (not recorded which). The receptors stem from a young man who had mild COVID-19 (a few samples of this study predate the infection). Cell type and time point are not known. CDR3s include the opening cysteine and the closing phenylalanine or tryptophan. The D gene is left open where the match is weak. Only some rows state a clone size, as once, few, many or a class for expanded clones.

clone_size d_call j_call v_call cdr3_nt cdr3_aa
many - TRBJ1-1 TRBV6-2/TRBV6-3 TGTGCCAGCTACCCCGGCGGGATGAACACTGAAGCTTTCTTT CASYPGGMNTEAFF
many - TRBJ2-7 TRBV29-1 TGCAGCGTTGACCAGGACAACTCCTACGAGCAGTACTTC CSVDQDNSYEQYF
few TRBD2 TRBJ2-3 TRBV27 TGTGCCAGCAGTTCGGGGGGGGGCTGGACAGATACGCAGTATTTT CASSSGGGWTDTQYF
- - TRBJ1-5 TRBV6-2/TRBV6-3 TGTGCCACCTACTTTGGACAGAATAGCAACCAGCCCCAGCATTTT CATYFGQNSNQPQHF
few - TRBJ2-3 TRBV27 TGTGCCAGCAGTTCCCGATTGTTGTCAGATACGCAGTATTTT CASSSRLLSDTQYF
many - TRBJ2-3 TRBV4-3 TGCGCCAGCAGCCAAGATCAGGACACAGATACGCAGTATTTT CASSQDQDTDTQYF
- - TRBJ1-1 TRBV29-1 TGCAGCGTTGTGTGGTACGTTGAAGCTTTCTTT CSVVWYVEAFF
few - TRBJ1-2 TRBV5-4 TGTGCCAGCGGCCGGGACGCTTATGGCTACACCTTC CASGRDAYGYTF
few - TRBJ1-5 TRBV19 TGTGCCAGTAGTCGTGGGTTGCAGGGTCGTCAGCCCCAGCATTTT CASSRGLQGRQPQHF
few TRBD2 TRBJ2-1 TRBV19 TGTGCCAGTAGTATAGGACCGACTAGCGGGGACTACAATGAGCAGTTCTTC CASSIGPTSGDYNEQFF
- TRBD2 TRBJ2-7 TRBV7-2 TGTGCCAGCAGCTTTAGCGGGGGGGGATACGAGCAGTACTTC CASSFSGGGYEQYF
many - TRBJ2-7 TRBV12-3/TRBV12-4 TGTGCCAGCAGCCTACGAACCCGGGACTCCCGGCAGTACTTC CASSLRTRDSRQYF
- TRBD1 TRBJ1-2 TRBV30 TGTGCCTGGAGACTTGACAGGGGCGGCTACACCTTC CAWRLDRGGYTF
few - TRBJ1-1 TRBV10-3 TGTGCCATCAGTGAGTCGGGCTACCGGGGGACTGAAGCTTTCTTT CAISESGYRGTEAFF
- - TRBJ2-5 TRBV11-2 TGTGCCAGCAGCCGCCTCTGTGGGACCCAGTACTTC CASSRLCGTQYF
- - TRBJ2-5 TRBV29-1 TGCAGCGTTGGGGGCCACGGGACCCGCGGGGAGACCCAGTACTTC CSVGGHGTRGETQYF
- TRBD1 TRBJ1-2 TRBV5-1 TGCGCCAGCAGCTCTACCGGGACAGGGGCCGCATCGATCTATGGCTACACCTTC CASSSTGTGAASIYGYTF
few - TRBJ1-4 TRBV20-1 TGCAGTGCTAGAGATTGGCAGGACCTTGCAGAAAAACTGTTTTTT CSARDWQDLAEKLFF
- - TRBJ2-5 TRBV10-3 TGTGCCATCAGTGAGTCGATTAGTATTGAGAGGTTAAAGACCCAGTACTTC CAISESISIERLKTQYF
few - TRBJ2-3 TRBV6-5 TGTGCCAGCAGTTACGGTCGGCAGCCTCGCACAGATACGCAGTATTTT CASSYGRQPRTDTQYF
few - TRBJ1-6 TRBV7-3 TGTGCCAGCAGCAATGGGGCTTATTCACCCCTCCACTTT CASSNGAYSPLHF
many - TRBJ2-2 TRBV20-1 TGCAGTGCTAGAGATCACCGGCGATCGAACACCGGGGAGCTGTTTTTT CSARDHRRSNTGELFF
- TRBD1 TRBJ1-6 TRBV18 TGTGCCAGCTCACTTATGGACAGGCTTTCCTATAATTCACCCCTCCACTTT CASSLMDRLSYNSPLHF
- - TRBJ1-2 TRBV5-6 TGTGCCAGCAGCTTCTCACAGAGCGGAGGCTACACCTTC CASSFSQSGGYTF
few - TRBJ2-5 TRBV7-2 TGTGCCAGCAGCTCAGCGTGGAGGTCGTACCAAGAGACCCAGTACTTC CASSSAWRSYQETQYF
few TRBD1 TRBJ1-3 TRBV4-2 TGTGCCAGCAGCCAGCGGACAGGGGCGGGAAACACCATATATTTT CASSQRTGAGNTIYF
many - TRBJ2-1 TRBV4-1 TGCGCCAGCAGCCAAGAACGTTCGGTACTGAACAATGAGCAGTTCTTC CASSQERSVLNNEQFF
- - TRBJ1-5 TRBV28 TGTGCCACCGCAGGGACTAATCAGCCCCAGCATTTT CATAGTNQPQHF
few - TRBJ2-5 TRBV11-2 TGTGCCAGCAGCTGGGCCGGCGGGCAAGAGACCCAGTACTTC CASSWAGGQETQYF
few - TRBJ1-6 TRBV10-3 TGTGCCATCAGTGAGTCCGCCTGGAGCGCCGTTCAAAATTCACCCCTCCACTTT CAISESAWSAVQNSPLHF
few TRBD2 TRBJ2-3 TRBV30 TGTGCCTGGAGATTAGCGGGGGCCCGACCAGATACGCAGTATTTT CAWRLAGARPDTQYF
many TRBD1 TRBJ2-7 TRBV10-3 TGTGCCATCAGGGCAGGGGGTTACGAGCAGTACTTC CAIRAGGYEQYF
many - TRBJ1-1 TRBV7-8 TGTGCCAGCAGCCGAGGGCGGGGGATGAACACTGAAGCTTTCTTT CASSRGRGMNTEAFF
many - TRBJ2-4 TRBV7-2 TGTGCCAGCAGCTTAGGTGGAAACATTCAGTACTTC CASSLGGNIQYF
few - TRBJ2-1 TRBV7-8 TGTGCCAGCAGCTTAGCGTTCAGGGTAAGGCAGTTCTTC CASSLAFRVRQFF
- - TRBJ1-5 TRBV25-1 TGTGCCAGCAGTGAACCAGGGATCAATCAGCCCCAGCATTTT CASSEPGINQPQHF
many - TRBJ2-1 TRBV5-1 TGCGCCACCCATATGGGGGGGGGCAACAATGAGCAGTTCTTC CATHMGGGNNEQFF
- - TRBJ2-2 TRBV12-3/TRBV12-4 TGTGCCAGCAGTCGCGGACGGTACCTGGACACCGGGGAGCTGTTTTTT CASSRGRYLDTGELFF
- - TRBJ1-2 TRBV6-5 TGTGCCAGCAGTTACTTGGGAGGGAACCACTGGTATGGCTACACCTTC CASSYLGGNHWYGYTF
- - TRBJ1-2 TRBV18 TGTGCCAGCTCACCACCGGTTTCGAGAAACTATGGCTACACCTTC CASSPPVSRNYGYTF
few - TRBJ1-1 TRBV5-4 TGTGCCAGCAGCTTAGGGCAGGCTAACACTGAAGCTTTCTTT CASSLGQANTEAFF
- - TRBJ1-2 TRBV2 TGTGCCAGCAGCCTCTTCCACTATGGCTACACCTTC CASSLFHYGYTF
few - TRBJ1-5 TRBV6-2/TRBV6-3 TGTGCCAGCAGTTCCCGAAGGGGCGTGGATCAGCCCCAGCATTTT CASSSRRGVDQPQHF
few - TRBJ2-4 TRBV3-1 TGTGCCAGCAGCCAACTGTCGGTGGCCAAAAACATTCAGTACTTC CASSQLSVAKNIQYF
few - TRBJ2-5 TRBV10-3 TGTGCCATAAGTGGCCGAGGAGAAAGGGAGACCCAGTACTTC CAISGRGERETQYF
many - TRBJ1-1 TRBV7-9 TGTGCCAGCAGCTTCCCCGGCACCCCTGAAGCTTTCTTT CASSFPGTPEAFF
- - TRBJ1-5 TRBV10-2 TGCGCCAGCTGGGACCCTACCCGTAATCAGCCCCAGCATTTT CASWDPTRNQPQHF
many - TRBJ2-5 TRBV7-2 TGTGCCAGCAGCTTAATCTCAGACCAACAAGAGACCCAGTACTTC CASSLISDQQETQYF
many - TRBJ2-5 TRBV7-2 TGTGCCAGCAGCCCTAACCCACGGGGACTCATGGAGACCCAGTACTTC CASSPNPRGLMETQYF
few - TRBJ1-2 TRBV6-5 TGTGCCAGCAGATCAGACAGTACCGTCTATGGCTACACCTTC CASRSDSTVYGYTF
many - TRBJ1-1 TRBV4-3 TGCGCCAGCAGCCAAGCCGATAGGCGGAACACTGAAGCTTTCTTT CASSQADRRNTEAFF
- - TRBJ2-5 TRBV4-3 TGCGCCAGCAGCCAAGAGAATCGGGGGACCCAGTACTTC CASSQENRGTQYF
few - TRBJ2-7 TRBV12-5 TGTGCTAGTGGTCTCGCCGCATACGAGCAGTACTTC CASGLAAYEQYF
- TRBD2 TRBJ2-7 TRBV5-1 TGCGCCAGCAGCTTAAAGAAAAGCGGGGGGGCTCGGACCTACGAGCAGTACTTC CASSLKKSGGARTYEQYF
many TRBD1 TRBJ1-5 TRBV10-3 TGTGCCATCAGTGGACAGGGCGGACAGCCCCAGCATTTT CAISGQGGQPQHF
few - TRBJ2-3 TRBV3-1 TGTGCCAGCAGCCAAGGGGGGGCGCCCACAGATACGCAGTATTTT CASSQGGAPTDTQYF
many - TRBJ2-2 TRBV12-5 TGTGCTAGTGGTTTGGTACTGGGACAGAACACCGGGGAGCTGTTTTTT CASGLVLGQNTGELFF
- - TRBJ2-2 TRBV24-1 TGTGCCACCAGTGGAGCCGGGCTGGGGGACACCGGGGAGCTGTTTTTT CATSGAGLGDTGELFF
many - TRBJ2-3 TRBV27 TGTGCCAGCCGATTGGGGGATACGCAGTATTTT CASRLGDTQYF
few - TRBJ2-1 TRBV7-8 TGTGCCAGCAGCTTAAGACCCGGACTGAGCTCCTACAATGAGCAGTTCTTC CASSLRPGLSSYNEQFF